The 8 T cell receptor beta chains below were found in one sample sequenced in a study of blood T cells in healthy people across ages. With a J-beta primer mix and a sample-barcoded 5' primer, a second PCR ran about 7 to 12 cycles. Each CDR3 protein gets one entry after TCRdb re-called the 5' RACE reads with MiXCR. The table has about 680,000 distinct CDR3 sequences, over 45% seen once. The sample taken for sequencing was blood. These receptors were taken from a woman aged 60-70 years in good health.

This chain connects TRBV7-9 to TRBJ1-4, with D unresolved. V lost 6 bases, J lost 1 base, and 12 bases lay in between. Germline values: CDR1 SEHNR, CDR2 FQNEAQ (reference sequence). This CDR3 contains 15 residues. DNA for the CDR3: TGTGCCAGCAGTTCCACAGCCGTAACTAATGAAAAACTGTTTTTT. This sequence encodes CASSSTAVTNEKLFF.

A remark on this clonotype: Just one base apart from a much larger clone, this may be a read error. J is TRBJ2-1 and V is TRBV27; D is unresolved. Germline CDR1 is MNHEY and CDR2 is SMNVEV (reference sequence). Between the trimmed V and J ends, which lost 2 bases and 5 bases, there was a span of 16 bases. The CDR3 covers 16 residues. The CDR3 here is CASSLRVGFANNEQFF. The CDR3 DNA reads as TGTGCCAGCAGTTTAAGGGTGGGTTTTGCCAACAATGAGCAGTTCTTC.

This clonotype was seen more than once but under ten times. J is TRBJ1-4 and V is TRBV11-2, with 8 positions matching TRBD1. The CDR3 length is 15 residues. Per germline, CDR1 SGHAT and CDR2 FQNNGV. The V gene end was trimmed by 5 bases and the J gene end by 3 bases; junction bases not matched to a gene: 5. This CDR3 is CASSTRGLANEKLFF. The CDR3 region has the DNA TGTGCCAGCAGCACCAGGGGGCTGGCTAATGAAAAACTGTTTTTT.

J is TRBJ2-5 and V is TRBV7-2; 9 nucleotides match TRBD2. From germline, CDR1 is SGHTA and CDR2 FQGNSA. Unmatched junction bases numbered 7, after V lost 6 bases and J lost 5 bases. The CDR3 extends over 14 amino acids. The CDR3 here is CASSHGGLAETQYF. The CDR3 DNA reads TGTGCCAGCAGTCATGGGGGACTAGCCGAGACCCAGTACTTC.

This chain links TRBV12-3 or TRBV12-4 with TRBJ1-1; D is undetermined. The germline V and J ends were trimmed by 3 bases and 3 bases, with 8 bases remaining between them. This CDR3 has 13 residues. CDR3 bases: TGTGCCAGCAGTTTCGAGTCGGACACTGAAGCTTTCTTT. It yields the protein CASSFESDTEAFF.

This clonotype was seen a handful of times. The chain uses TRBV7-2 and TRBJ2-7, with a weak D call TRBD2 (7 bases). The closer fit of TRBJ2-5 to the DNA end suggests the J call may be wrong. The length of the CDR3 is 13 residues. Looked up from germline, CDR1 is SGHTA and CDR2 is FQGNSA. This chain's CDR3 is CASTQQGGETQYF. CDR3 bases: TGTGCCAGCACGCAACAGGGAGGGGAGACCCAGTACTTC.

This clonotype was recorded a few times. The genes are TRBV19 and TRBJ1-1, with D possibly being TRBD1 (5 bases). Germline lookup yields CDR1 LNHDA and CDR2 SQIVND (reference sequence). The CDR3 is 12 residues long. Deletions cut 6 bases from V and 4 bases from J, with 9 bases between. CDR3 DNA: TGTGCCAGTAGGATCGGGGGCACTGAAGCTTTCTTT. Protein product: CASRIGGTEAFF.

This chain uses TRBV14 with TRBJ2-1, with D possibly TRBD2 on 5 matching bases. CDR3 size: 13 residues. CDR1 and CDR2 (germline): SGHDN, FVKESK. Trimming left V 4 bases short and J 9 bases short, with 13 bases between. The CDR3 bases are TGTGCCAGCAGCCCCTGGAGGCTGGGTGAGCAGTTCTTC. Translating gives CASSPWRLGEQFF.